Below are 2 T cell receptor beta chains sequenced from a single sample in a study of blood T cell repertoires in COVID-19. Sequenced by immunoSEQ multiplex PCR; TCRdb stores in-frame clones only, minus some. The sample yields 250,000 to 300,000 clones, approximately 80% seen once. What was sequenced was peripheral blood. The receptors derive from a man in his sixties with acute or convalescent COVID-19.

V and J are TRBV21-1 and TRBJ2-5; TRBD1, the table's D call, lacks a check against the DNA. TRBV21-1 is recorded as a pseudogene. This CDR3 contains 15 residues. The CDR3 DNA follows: TGTGCCAGCAGCGGCCGCCTCAAATTACAAGAGACCCAGTACTTC. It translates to CASSGRLKLQETQYF.

The CDR3 region is CASSVAGTGYNEQFF. The DNA of the CDR3 is TGTGCCAGCAGCGTAGCAGGAACGGGGTACAATGAGCAGTTCTTC. The chain couples TRBV9 to TRBJ2-1, with D perhaps matching TRBD2 (5 bases). With 0 bases removed from V and 4 bases from J, the gap between germline ends came to 11 bases. This CDR3 spans 15 amino acids. The germline CDR1 and CDR2 sequences are SGDLS and YYNGEE.